The clone carrying this T cell receptor beta chain was seen more than once but under ten times. Its antigen is not identified. This sample was taken from a study of blood T cells in healthy people across ages. Sample-barcoded 5' priming and a J-beta primer mix drove a second PCR of roughly 7 to 11 cycles. A tag from a template-switch adaptor with 12 random nucleotides marked each cDNA molecule. TCRdb analysed the 5' RACE reads with MiXCR anew, one entry per CDR3 protein. The sample carries about 970,000 distinct CDR3 sequences, about 51% recorded once. The CDR3 totals 16 residues. Germline assignment: CDR1 MNHEY and CDR2 SMNVEV (reference sequence). V dropped 6 bases and J dropped 5; count of bases not matched to a gene: 9. Overall study findings and caveats: Higher naive T cell percentage went strongly together with higher TCR beta diversity. Across the age range, TCR beta diversity per million T cells fell in a roughly linear way.

The TCR originated in a woman in her fifties or sixties in good health. Sample: blood. The genes are TRBV27 and TRBJ2-2, with 10 bases lining up with TRBD2. The CDR3: CASRSLAGDGTGELFF. CDR3 nucleotides: TGTGCCAGCAGATCCCTAGCGGGAGACGGTACCGGGGAGCTGTTTTTT.